These T cell receptor beta chains were read from a single sample in a study of early T cells in non-severe SARS-CoV-2 infection. Via MiXCR, TCRdb re-called the 5' RACE reads, giving one row per CDR3 protein. The table records roughly 34,000 distinct CDR3 sequences, 5.5% to 7.5% of them present only once. The sample taken for sequencing was whole blood. The receptors were sampled from an adult who was a healthcare worker with PCR-confirmed SARS-CoV-2 infection or an uninfected control (not recorded which). The CDR3 runs from the conserved cysteine through the conserved F or W. A D gene is named only where the DNA matches it firmly. Part of the rows lack a size; the others show once, few, many or a class for expanded clones.

J gene | D gene | clone size | V gene | CDR3 DNA | CDR3 protein
TRBJ1-1 | TRBD1 | many | TRBV20-1 | TGCAGTGCTAGAGATCCAGGGGGAAACACTGAAGCTTTCTTT | CSARDPGGNTEAFF
TRBJ2-1 | TRBD2 | many | TRBV6-4 | TGTGCCAGCAGCCCGGTAACTAGCGGTGCCTACAATGAGCAGTTCTTC | CASSPVTSGAYNEQFF
TRBJ2-3 | TRBD2 | many | TRBV7-6 | TGTGCCAGCAGGAGACTAGCGGGGACCTCTAGCACAGATACGCAGTATTTT | CASRRLAGTSSTDTQYF
TRBJ2-2 | NA | medium-sized | TRBV25-1 | TGTGCCACCCAGCGCGGCGGCGCGAACACCGGGGAGCTGTTTTTT | CATQRGGANTGELFF
TRBJ2-7 | NA | medium-sized | TRBV5-6 | TGTGCCAGCAGCTTGGAGCGTCGAAGTAGGTACGAGCAGTACTTC | CASSLERRSRYEQYF
TRBJ1-4 | NA | few | TRBV6-1 | TGTGCCAGCAGGGGTAATGAAAAACTGTTTTTT | CASRGNEKLFF
TRBJ2-1 | NA | NA | TRBV12-5 | TGTGCTAGTGGTCGACACACAGGAAGCTCCTACAATGAGCAGTTCTTC | CASGRHTGSSYNEQFF
TRBJ2-5 | NA | many | TRBV29-1 | TGCAGCGCCCGTCGACAGGCCCAAGAGACCCAGTACTTC | CSARRQAQETQYF
TRBJ2-1 | NA | many | TRBV10-3 | TGTGCCTTCCGTCTCGGAGAGGGGACTGAGCAGTTCTTC | CAFRLGEGTEQFF
TRBJ1-4 | NA | many | TRBV19 | TGTGCCAGTAGTTCCACAGGGACGGGCCCAACTAATGAAAAACTGTTTTTT | CASSSTGTGPTNEKLFF
TRBJ2-4 | NA | many | TRBV2 | TGTGCCAGCAGGGACCGCCGGGGCGGCATTCAGTACTTC | CASRDRRGGIQYF
TRBJ2-1 | NA | many | TRBV7-8 | TGTGCCAACAGTAAACGGACTGCAGGGGATGAGCAGTTCTTC | CANSKRTAGDEQFF
TRBJ2-3 | TRBD2 | many | TRBV5-1 | TGCGCCAGCAGCTTCAGGACTAGCGGGGGACTCACAGATACGCAGTATTTT | CASSFRTSGGLTDTQYF
TRBJ2-2 | TRBD1 | many | TRBV29-1 | TGCAGCGTTCTCCGGGACAGGGGGCCCGGGGAGCTGTTTTTT | CSVLRDRGPGELFF
TRBJ1-4 | NA | many | TRBV12-3/TRBV12-4 | TGTGCCAGCAGTATTCGAAAGACATCGGATGCAACTAATGAAAAACTGTTTTTT | CASSIRKTSDATNEKLFF
TRBJ1-5 | NA | many | TRBV20-1 | TGCAGTGCCAGCAGGGGAGGGCAGCCCCAGCATTTT | CSASRGGQPQHF
TRBJ1-1 | NA | NA | TRBV7-8 | TGTGCCAGCAGCCGAGGAGATCTAAGGGACACTGAAGCTTTCTTT | CASSRGDLRDTEAFF
TRBJ2-7 | TRBD1 | many | TRBV7-9 | TGCGCCAGCAGCCGTAGGGGGCTCGCCTACGAGCAGTACTTC | CASSRRGLAYEQYF
TRBJ1-4 | NA | many | TRBV29-1 | TGCAGCGCCGTCGACATGCCTGAAAAACTGTTTTTT | CSAVDMPEKLFF
TRBJ2-3 | TRBD2 | many | TRBV30 | TGTGCCTGGAGTGTAAGTCTAGCGGGGATCACAGATACGCAGTATTTT | CAWSVSLAGITDTQYF